The next 30 T cell receptor beta chains were all read from a single sample in a study of T cells after yellow fever vaccination. From the 5' RACE reads, TCRdb called clonotypes with MiXCR, one entry per CDR3 protein. The repertoire has some 350,000 distinct CDR3 sequences, 3% to 4.5% of them found once; the top ten carry roughly a quarter. The material was PBMCs, obtained 5 days after the yellow fever booster vaccination. The receptor source for this set is a young man who received the YFV17D yellow fever vaccine.

As to this clonotype: One end of the junction fails to match germline, which may point to a read error. The rearrangement uses TRBV5-6 and TRBJ1-5; D gene unclear. CDR3 length equals 13 residues. The germline V gene has CDR1 SGHDT and CDR2 YYEEEE. CDR3 sequence: CASILGSNQPQHF. In nucleotides, the CDR3 is TGTGCCAGCATCTTGGGTAGCAATCAGCCCCAGCATTTT.

This sequence joins TRBV5-1 and TRBJ1-1; perhaps TRBD1 as D (5 bases). The CDR3 is 14 residues long. The V gene's germline CDR1 is SGHRS and CDR2 YFSETQ. V was shortened by 3 bases and J by 1 base, with 10 bases between the two germline ends. In DNA form, the CDR3 reads TGCGCCAGCAGCTGGGACGGGAGGAACACTGAAGCTTTCTTT. Its protein is CASSWDGRNTEAFF.

There are a few counts of this clonotype. The chain combines TRBV5-1 with TRBJ2-3; TRBD2 matches 7 bases. The CDR3 totals 14 residues. The trim removed 4 bases at V and 5 bases at J, leaving 7 bases unmatched. The germline V gene encodes CDR1 SGHRS and CDR2 YFSETQ. For the CDR3, the DNA is TGCGCCAGCAGCCTACTAGCGCTCGGAGATACGCAGTATTTT. It specifies CASSLLALGDTQYF.

The genes are TRBV5-6 and TRBJ1-2; D remains ambiguous. V shed 5 bases and J shed 8 bases, with 10 bases lying between them. Germline V gene lookup returns CDR1 SGHDT and CDR2 YYEEEE. CDR3 length: 11 amino acids. CDR3 in DNA: TGTGCCAGCAGTCTCGACACGGGCTACACCTTC. It encodes CASSLDTGYTF.

The chain joins TRBV2 to TRBJ2-1, with D possibly being TRBD2 (6 bases). This CDR3 has 15 amino acids. V shed 7 bases and J shed 5 bases, with 18 bases lying between them. Germline V gives CDR1 SNHLY, CDR2 FYNNEI. The CDR3 nucleotides are TGTGCCAGCAAGTCTGCCCGGAGGGCGGACAATGAGCAGTTCTTC. Its translation: CASKSARRADNEQFF.

The V gene is TRBV6-6, the J gene TRBJ2-7; TRBD1 is a possible D gene (5 bases). Per germline, CDR1 MNHNY and CDR2 SVGAGI (reference sequence). The CDR3 totals 13 residues. The CDR3 DNA is TGTGTTACAATGGGCAGTTGGGGCTATGAGCAGTACTTC. It codes for CVTMGSWGYEQYF.

This clonotype was counted at least ten times. The CDR3 here is CASSQPLLDTQYF. CDR3 coding DNA: TGTGCCAGCAGCCAACCCCTTTTGGATACGCAGTATTTT. This chain links TRBV14 with TRBJ2-3; D ambiguous. Per the germline V gene, CDR1 is SGHDN and CDR2 is FVKESK. V lost 2 bases and J lost 6, with 9 bases in between. This CDR3 spans 13 amino acids. Variable domain in full (rest from reference TRBV14 and TRBJ2-3): EAGVTQFPSHSVIEKGQTVTLRCDPISGHDNLYWYRRVMGKEIKFLLHFVKESKQDESGMPNNRFLAERTGGTYSTLKVQPAELEDSGVYFCASSQPLLDTQYFGPGTRLTVL.

This clonotype was picked up a small number of times. The V gene is TRBV3-1, the J gene TRBJ2-5; no definite D call. Trimming shortened V by 0 bases and J by 5 bases, and 10 bases separated the two germline ends. CDR1 and CDR2 (germline): LGHDT, YNNKEL (reference sequence). The CDR3 runs to 14 residues. The chain's CDR3 is CASSQDLERETQYF. The CDR3 DNA reads as TGTGCCAGCAGCCAAGATCTGGAACGGGAGACCCAGTACTTC.

This clonotype was recorded a few times. V and J are TRBV5-1 and TRBJ2-5; no clear D gene. V was pared by 4 bases and J by 4 bases, with 14 bases between. Germline assignment: CDR1 SGHRS and CDR2 YFSETQ. This CDR3 spans 14 amino acids. As DNA, the CDR3 is TGCGCCAGCAGCGCGAACCGAAAAGGAGAGACCCAGTACTTC. Amino acid sequence: CASSANRKGETQYF. The full variable domain, completed using reference TRBV5-1 and TRBJ2-5, is KAGVTQTPRYLIKTRGQQVTLSCSPISGHRSVSWYQQTPGQGLQFLFEYFSETQRNKGNFPGRFSGRQFSNSRSEMNVSTLELGDSALYLCASSANRKGETQYFGPGTRLLVL.

A few counts support this clonotype. This chain links TRBV3-1 with TRBJ2-4; D may be TRBD2 (5 bases). The germline gives CDR1 LGHDT, CDR2 YNNKEL (reference sequence). The CDR3 is made up of 14 amino acids. Trimming removed 4 bases at V and 11 bases at J, with 18 bases between. The CDR3 protein is CASSPEGTAGVQYF. CDR3 sequence (DNA): TGTGCCAGCAGCCCAGAAGGTACTGCCGGGGTTCAGTACTTC.

The chain has TRBV5-1 and TRBJ2-5; a possible D gene is TRBD2 (6 bases). Germline CDR1 and CDR2: SGHRS and YFSETQ. The CDR3 is 14 amino acids. Trimming took off 4 bases at V and 5 bases at J, with 15 bases between the two ends. This CDR3 is CASSPWASEETQYF. The CDR3 DNA reads TGCGCCAGCAGCCCCTGGGCTAGCGAGGAGACCCAGTACTTC. Combining the CDR3 with reference TRBV5-1 and TRBJ2-5 gives the whole variable domain KAGVTQTPRYLIKTRGQQVTLSCSPISGHRSVSWYQQTPGQGLQFLFEYFSETQRNKGNFPGRFSGRQFSNSRSEMNVSTLELGDSALYLCASSPWASEETQYFGPGTRLLVL.

This clonotype has more than one count but fewer than ten. This chain connects TRBV5-1 to TRBJ1-1; the D gene is possibly TRBD1 (6 bases). CDR3 size: 16 residues. V lost 4 bases to trimming and J lost 3 bases, with 19 bases between them. Germline values: CDR1 SGHRS, CDR2 YFSETQ. CDR3 bases: TGCGCCAGCAGCCCCGGGGCGGGGGCTGTCGACACTGAAGCTTTCTTT. The encoded protein is CASSPGAGAVDTEAFF.

This clonotype was recorded at least ten times. The chain is built from TRBV6-1 and TRBJ2-5, with 7 bases that match TRBD2. Germline V gene sequence: CDR1 MNHNS, CDR2 SASEGT. The CDR3 length is 11 residues. V was clipped by 5 bases and J by 11 bases; unmatched bases: 5. The CDR3 nucleotides are TGTGCCAGCAGTCCGAGCGGGGAGCAGTACTTC. Protein sequence: CASSPSGEQYF.

This clonotype was counted ten times or more. The V call is TRBV7-9, the J call TRBJ2-1; D is unclear. CDR3 length: 14 amino acids. Looked up from germline, CDR1 is SEHNR and CDR2 is FQNEAQ (reference sequence). Trimming removed 5 bases at V and 9 bases at J, with 17 bases between. CDR3 DNA: TGTGCCAGCAGCCGGATGGCTCCCCGGAGTGAGCAGTTCTTC. As protein: CASSRMAPRSEQFF. The variable domain in full, with the rest retrieved from reference TRBV7-9 and TRBJ2-1, is DTGVSQNPRHKITKRGQNVTFRCDPISEHNRLYWYRQTLGQGPEFLTYFQNEAQLEKSRLLSDRFSAERPKGSFSTLEIQRTEQGDSAMYLCASSRMAPRSEQFFGPGTRLTVL.

This clonotype has just a few counts. The rearrangement joins TRBV7-9 to TRBJ2-2, with 9 bases identical to TRBD1. There are 14 residues in the CDR3. V was clipped by 8 bases and J by 3 bases; unmatched bases: 4. The germline V gene encodes CDR1 SEHNR and CDR2 FQNEAQ (reference sequence). CDR3 nucleotides: TGTGCCAGCCTGGACAGGGGTTACACCGGGGAGCTGTTTTTT. It yields the protein CASLDRGYTGELFF.

The gene calls are TRBV5-5 and TRBJ2-1; a weak D match, TRBD2 (6 bases). Germline assignment: CDR1 SGHKS and CDR2 YYEKEE (reference sequence). This CDR3 is 17 amino acids long. V gave up 2 bases and J gave up 3 bases, with 18 bases separating them. DNA of the CDR3: TGTGCCAGCAGCTTTCCCCCCCCGGGACTCAGCTACAATGAGCAGTTCTTC. Protein sequence: CASSFPPPGLSYNEQFF.

This clonotype was seen ten or more times. V gene TRBV5-6 combines with J gene TRBJ1-1; maybe TRBD1 (6 bases). V was cut by 5 bases and J by 5 bases, with 16 bases left in between. Germline assignment: CDR1 SGHDT and CDR2 YYEEEE. CDR3 length: 14 amino acids. The CDR3 DNA is TGTGCCAGCAGTAGACAGGCGTCTTTGACTGAAGCTTTCTTT. It specifies CASSRQASLTEAFF. Variable domain in full (rest from reference TRBV5-6 and TRBJ1-1): DAGVTQSPTHLIKTRGQQVTLRCSPKSGHDTVSWYQQALGQGPQFIFQYYEEEERQRGNFPDRFSGHQFPNYSSELNVNALLLGDSALYLCASSRQASLTEAFFGQGTRLTVV.

A few counts support this clonotype. The gene calls are TRBV24-1 and TRBJ1-2; no clear D. The V gene's germline CDR1 is KGHDR and CDR2 SFDVKD. Trimming pared 4 bases from V and 3 bases from J, leaving 8 bases between. The CDR3 contains 13 residues. The CDR3 sequence is CATSDKDYYGYTF. CDR3 in DNA: TGTGCCACCAGTGACAAGGACTACTATGGCTACACCTTC.

In its sample, this clonotype was seen a few times. This chain uses TRBV5-6 with TRBJ2-3, with TRBD1 matching 7 bases. V shed 4 bases, J shed 2 bases, and the junction held 10 bases outside the gene matches. Germline V gene lookup returns CDR1 SGHDT and CDR2 YYEEEE. This CDR3 is 16 amino acids long. The CDR3 sequence is CASSLRQGHVTDTQYF. The DNA of the CDR3 is TGTGCCAGCAGCCTCCGACAGGGCCATGTCACAGATACGCAGTATTTT. Based on the CDR3 plus reference TRBV5-6 and TRBJ2-3, the full variable domain is DAGVTQSPTHLIKTRGQQVTLRCSPKSGHDTVSWYQQALGQGPQFIFQYYEEEERQRGNFPDRFSGHQFPNYSSELNVNALLLGDSALYLCASSLRQGHVTDTQYFGPGTRLTVL.

This clonotype came up a few times. This chain links TRBV5-1 with TRBJ1-1; D is uncertain. The V gene lost 2 bases and the J gene lost 1 base, with 9 bases spanning the gap. Germline V gene sequence: CDR1 SGHRS, CDR2 YFSETQ. This CDR3 is 14 amino acids long. For the CDR3, the DNA is TGCGCCAGCAGCTTCGGCCAGCCGAACACTGAAGCTTTCTTT. This codes for CASSFGQPNTEAFF.

This clonotype was picked up many times. The rearrangement joins TRBV25-1 to TRBJ2-5, with TRBD1 matching 7 bases. V lost 3 bases and J lost 2; bases outside the gene matches: 6. The CDR3 is made up of 15 amino acids. The V gene's germline CDR1 is MGHDK and CDR2 SYGVNS. The CDR3 DNA is TGTGCCAGCAGTGATCGTCAGACAGGGCAAGAGACCCAGTACTTC. Amino acids: CASSDRQTGQETQYF.

The rearrangement joins TRBV5-6 to TRBJ1-1, with D tentatively TRBD1 (5 bases). Germline CDR1 reads SGHDT; CDR2 reads YYEEEE. The CDR3 has 15 amino acids. V was trimmed by 4 bases and J by 5 bases, leaving 18 bases between them. For the CDR3, the DNA is TGTGCCAGCAGCCAGTACAGGTTACGAGGGACTGAAGCTTTCTTT. As protein: CASSQYRLRGTEAFF. Complete variable domain (other parts from reference TRBV5-6 and TRBJ1-1): DAGVTQSPTHLIKTRGQQVTLRCSPKSGHDTVSWYQQALGQGPQFIFQYYEEEERQRGNFPDRFSGHQFPNYSSELNVNALLLGDSALYLCASSQYRLRGTEAFFGQGTRLTVV.

This clonotype was counted a few times. The chain uses TRBV27 and TRBJ1-6; D is uncertain. From germline, CDR1 is MNHEY and CDR2 SMNVEV (reference sequence). The CDR3 totals 15 residues. V shed 8 bases and J shed 8 bases, with 19 bases lying between them. CDR3 residues: CASSRDRLGDSPLHF. Written as DNA, the CDR3 is TGTGCCAGCTCCCGCGACCGACTGGGCGATTCACCCCTCCACTTT.

This clonotype was observed many times. V usage is TRBV27 and J usage is TRBJ1-4, with 12 bases matching TRBD1. With 1 base clipped from V and 7 bases from J, the junction kept 1 base outside the gene matches. The CDR3 extends over 15 amino acids. Germline V gene data show CDR1 as MNHEY and CDR2 as SMNVEV (reference sequence). The CDR3: CASSLWGQGAEKLFF. CDR3 nucleotide sequence: TGTGCCAGCAGTTTATGGGGACAGGGGGCTGAAAAACTGTTTTTT.

The chain uses TRBV7-8 and TRBJ2-7; D is unresolved. V was trimmed by 4 bases and J by 2 bases, leaving 9 bases between them. Per the germline V gene, CDR1 is SGHVS and CDR2 is FQNEAQ. The CDR3 is 13 residues long. CDR3 sequence (DNA): TGTGCCAGCAGCTGGGGTGGTGCCTACGAGCAGTACTTC. Amino acid sequence: CASSWGGAYEQYF.

In its sample, this clonotype was seen a few times. The rearrangement links TRBV27 to TRBJ1-1; maybe TRBD1 (5 bases). The CDR3 consists of 14 residues. CDR1 and CDR2 from the germline V gene are MNHEY and SMNVEV (reference sequence). V was cut by 5 bases and J by 4 bases, with 14 bases left in between. The CDR3 loop is CASSAKAGFTEAFF. CDR3 coding DNA: TGTGCCAGCAGTGCTAAAGCAGGGTTCACTGAAGCTTTCTTT.

The chain is built from TRBV6-2 or TRBV6-3 and TRBJ2-5, with D possibly being TRBD2 (6 bases). V lost 4 bases and J 4 bases, leaving 10 bases between the germline ends. Germline V lookup: CDR1 MNHEY, CDR2 SVGEGT. The CDR3 is 13 amino acids. CDR3 DNA sequence: TGTGCCAGCAGTTCGGGACTTATAGAGACCCAGTACTTC. Residues: CASSSGLIETQYF.

This clonotype appeared many times. The chain joins TRBV7-6 to TRBJ1-2; tentative D call: TRBD1 (5 bases). Germline CDR1 and CDR2: SGHVS and FNYEAQ. CDR3 size: 14 residues. Trimming removed 5 bases at V and 4 bases at J, with 14 bases between. The DNA for the CDR3 is TGTGCCAGCAGCCCGGGGGGGTTAACCTATGGCTACACCTTC. It yields the protein CASSPGGLTYGYTF.

In its sample, this clonotype was seen many times. The CDR3 is CASSLAPGTGNTIYF. In nucleotides, the CDR3 is TGTGCCAGCAGCTTAGCCCCAGGGACTGGAAACACCATATATTTT. The chain uses TRBV7-2 and TRBJ1-3, with a weak D call TRBD1 (5 bases). Germline V gene data show CDR1 as SGHTA and CDR2 as FQGNSA. V lost 0 bases and J 2 bases, leaving 8 bases between the germline ends. CDR3 size: 15 residues.

This clonotype was detected only a few times. V gene TRBV6-5 combines with J gene TRBJ2-7; TRBD1 aligns across 9 bases. The CDR3 has 13 amino acids. From germline, CDR1 is MNHEY and CDR2 SVGAGI. V lost 5 bases to trimming and J lost 4 bases; unmatched junction nucleotides: 3. The CDR3 nucleotides read TGTGCCAGCAGTCACGGACAGGGGTACGAGCAGTACTTC. Its translation: CASSHGQGYEQYF.